This T cell receptor beta chain came from a study of tumor-infiltrating lymphocytes in primary liver carcinoma. Turning to the study itself: Sequencing of the samples generated roughly 3.5 to 7.5 million productive TCRbeta reads, with similar yields across tissue types. Notes on the study in general: Just around 7.5-25% of top clones spanned all five tumor regions. A significantly higher top-250-clone fraction was recorded for tumors than for blood (p = 0.039).

About this clonotype: The antigen remains unidentified.

The template, roughly 0.45 ug total RNA, yielded TCR beta cDNA made with a constant-region primer. Amplification in three nested multiplex PCR rounds with slightly modified ARM-PCR gave rise to TCR beta libraries. TRBV1-TRBV30 forward and Cbeta reverse primers drove the first two roughly 10-cycle rounds. TCRdb reprocessed the multiplex PCR reads via MiXCR and lists one record per CDR3 protein. In the table there are fewer than 150,000 distinct CDR3 sequences, around 60% of which are singletons. Extraction of RNA together with DNA used 20-30 mg of unsorted bulk tissue. Losses at the gene ends were 3 bases for V and 4 bases for J; bases not matched to a gene: 7. This CDR3 has 14 amino acids. Germline values: CDR1 DFQATT, CDR2 SNEGSKA (reference sequence).

The sequenced material came from liver tumor tissue from sampling region 1. The subset denotes: tumor region T1, superior pole. The TCR originated in a woman aged 55-69 years with primary liver carcinoma and hepatitis B virus infection. The chain has TRBV20-1 and TRBJ1-1, with 8 nucleotides matching TRBD1. This CDR3 reads CSASQGARGTEAFF. CDR3 sequence (DNA): TGCAGTGCTAGCCAGGGGGCCCGGGGCACTGAAGCTTTCTTT.